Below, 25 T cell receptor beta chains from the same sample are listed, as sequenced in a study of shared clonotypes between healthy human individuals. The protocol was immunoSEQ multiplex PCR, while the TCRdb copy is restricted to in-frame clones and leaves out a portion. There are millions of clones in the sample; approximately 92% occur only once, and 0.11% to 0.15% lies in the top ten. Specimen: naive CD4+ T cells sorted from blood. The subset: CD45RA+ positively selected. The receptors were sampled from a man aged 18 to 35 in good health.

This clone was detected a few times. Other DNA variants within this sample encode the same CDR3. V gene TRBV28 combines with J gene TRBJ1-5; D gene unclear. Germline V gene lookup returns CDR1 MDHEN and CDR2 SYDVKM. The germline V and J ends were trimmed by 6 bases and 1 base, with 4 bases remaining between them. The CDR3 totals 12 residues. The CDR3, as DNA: TGTGCCAGCAGGGACAGCAATCAGCCCCAGCATTTT. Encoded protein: CASRDSNQPQHF. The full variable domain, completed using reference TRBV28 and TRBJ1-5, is DVKVTQSSRYLVKRTGEKVFLECVQDMDHENMFWYRQDPGLGLRLIYFSYDVKMKEKGDIPEGYSVSREKKERFSLILESASTNQTSMYLCASRDSNQPQHFGDGTRLSIL.

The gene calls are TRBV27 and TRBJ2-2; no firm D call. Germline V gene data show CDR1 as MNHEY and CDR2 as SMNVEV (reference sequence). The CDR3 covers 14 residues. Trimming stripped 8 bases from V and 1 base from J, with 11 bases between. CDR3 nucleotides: TGTGCCAGCCTTTCACAGAGGAACACCGGGGAGCTGTTTTTT. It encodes CASLSQRNTGELFF.

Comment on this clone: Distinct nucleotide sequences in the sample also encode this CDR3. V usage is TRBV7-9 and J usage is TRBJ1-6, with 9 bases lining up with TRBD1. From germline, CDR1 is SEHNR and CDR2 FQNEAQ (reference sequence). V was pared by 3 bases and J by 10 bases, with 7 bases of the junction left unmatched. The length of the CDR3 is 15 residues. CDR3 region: CASSLGGQGNSPLHF. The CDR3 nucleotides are TGTGCCAGCAGCTTGGGAGGACAGGGGAACTCACCCCTCCACTTT.

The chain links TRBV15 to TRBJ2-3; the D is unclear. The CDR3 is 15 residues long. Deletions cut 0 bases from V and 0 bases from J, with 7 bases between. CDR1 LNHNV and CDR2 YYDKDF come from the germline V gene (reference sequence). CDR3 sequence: CATSRDGASTDTQYF. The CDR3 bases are TGTGCCACCAGCAGAGATGGCGCTAGCACAGATACGCAGTATTTT.

In nucleotides, the CDR3 is TGTGCCAGCAGTGAATTTGGGGGGCAAGGTTACTTC. Translating it yields CASSEFGGQGYF. V and J are TRBV6-4 and TRBJ2-5; D is perhaps TRBD1 or TRBD2 (6 bases each). The germline V gene encodes CDR1 MRHNA and CDR2 SNTAGT. The CDR3 length is 12 residues. Trimming removed 3 bases at V and 14 bases at J, with 16 bases between.

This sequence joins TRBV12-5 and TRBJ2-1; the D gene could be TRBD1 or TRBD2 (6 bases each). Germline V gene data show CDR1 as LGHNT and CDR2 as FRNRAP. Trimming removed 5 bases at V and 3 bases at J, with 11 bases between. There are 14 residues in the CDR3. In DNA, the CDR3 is TGTGCTAGTGGTAGGGGGGCTAGCTACAATGAGCAGTTCTTC. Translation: CASGRGASYNEQFF.

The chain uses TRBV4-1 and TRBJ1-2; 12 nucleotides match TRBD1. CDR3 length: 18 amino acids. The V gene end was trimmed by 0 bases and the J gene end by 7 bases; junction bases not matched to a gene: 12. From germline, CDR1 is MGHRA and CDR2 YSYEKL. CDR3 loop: CASSQDPRDRGRVGGYTF. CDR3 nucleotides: TGCGCCAGCAGCCAAGACCCCCGGGACAGGGGGCGGGTTGGTGGCTACACCTTC.

CDR3 sequence (DNA): TGTGCCACCCAAATGACTAGCGGGGCCCTTACTTACAATGAGCAGTTCTTC. As protein: CATQMTSGALTYNEQFF. V gene TRBV10-3 combines with J gene TRBJ2-1; 11 bases align to TRBD2. Germline CDR1 is ENHRY and CDR2 is SYGVKD. V lost 10 bases, J lost 4 bases, and 15 bases stayed unmatched. The CDR3 runs 17 residues.

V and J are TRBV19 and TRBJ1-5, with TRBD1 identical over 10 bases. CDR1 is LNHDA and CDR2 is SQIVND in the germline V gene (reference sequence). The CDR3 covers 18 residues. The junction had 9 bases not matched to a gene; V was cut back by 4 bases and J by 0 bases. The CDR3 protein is CASSTAGQGKYSNQPQHF. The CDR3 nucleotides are TGTGCCAGTAGTACCGCGGGACAGGGGAAATATAGCAATCAGCCCCAGCATTTT.

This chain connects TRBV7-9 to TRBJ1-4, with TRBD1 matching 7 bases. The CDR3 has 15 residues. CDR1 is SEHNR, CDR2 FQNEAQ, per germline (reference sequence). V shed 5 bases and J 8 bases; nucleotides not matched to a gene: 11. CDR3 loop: CASSATQGVAEKLFF. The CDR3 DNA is TGTGCCAGCAGCGCAACGCAGGGGGTCGCGGAAAAACTGTTTTTT.

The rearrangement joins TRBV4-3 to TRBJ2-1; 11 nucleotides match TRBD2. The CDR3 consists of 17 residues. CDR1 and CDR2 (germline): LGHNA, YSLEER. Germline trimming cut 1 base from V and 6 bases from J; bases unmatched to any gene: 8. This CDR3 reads CASSQAPLAGVLNEQFF. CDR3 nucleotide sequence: TGCGCCAGCAGCCAAGCTCCACTAGCGGGAGTCCTCAATGAGCAGTTCTTC.

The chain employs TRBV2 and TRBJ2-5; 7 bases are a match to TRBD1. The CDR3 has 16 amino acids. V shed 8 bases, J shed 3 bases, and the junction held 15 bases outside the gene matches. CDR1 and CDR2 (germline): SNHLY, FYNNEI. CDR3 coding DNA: TGTGCCAGCGGACCCTCTCGGACAGGATTAAAAGAGACCCAGTACTTC. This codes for CASGPSRTGLKETQYF.

The DNA of the CDR3 is TGTGCCAGCAACAGGGAGGGCTCCTACGAGCAGTACTTC. Amino acids: CASNREGSYEQYF. The chain has TRBV6-6 and TRBJ2-7; weak D call: TRBD2 (7 bases). The germline CDR1 and CDR2 sequences are MNHNY and SVGAGI (reference sequence). The CDR3 runs 13 residues. Trimming took 7 bases from V and 0 from J, leaving 10 bases between them.

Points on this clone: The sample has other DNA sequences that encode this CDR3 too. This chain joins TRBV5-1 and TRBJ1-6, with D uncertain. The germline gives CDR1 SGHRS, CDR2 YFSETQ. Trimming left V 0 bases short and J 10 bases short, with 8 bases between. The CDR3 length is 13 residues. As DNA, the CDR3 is TGCGCCAGCAGCTTGGCCGGAAGATCACCCCTCCACTTT. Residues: CASSLAGRSPLHF.

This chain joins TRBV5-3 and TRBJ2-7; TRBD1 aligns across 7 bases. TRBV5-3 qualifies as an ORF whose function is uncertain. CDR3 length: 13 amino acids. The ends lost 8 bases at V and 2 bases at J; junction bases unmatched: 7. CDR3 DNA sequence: TGTGCCAGTCCGACAGGGAACCCCTACGAGCAGTACTTC. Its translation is CASPTGNPYEQYF.

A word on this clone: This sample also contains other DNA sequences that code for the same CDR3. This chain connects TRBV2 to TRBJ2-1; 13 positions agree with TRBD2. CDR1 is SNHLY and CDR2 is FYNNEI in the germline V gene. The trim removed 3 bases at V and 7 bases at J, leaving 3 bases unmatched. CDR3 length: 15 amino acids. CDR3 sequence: CASSERTSGGNEQFF. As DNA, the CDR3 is TGTGCCAGCAGTGAGAGGACTAGCGGGGGTAATGAGCAGTTCTTC.

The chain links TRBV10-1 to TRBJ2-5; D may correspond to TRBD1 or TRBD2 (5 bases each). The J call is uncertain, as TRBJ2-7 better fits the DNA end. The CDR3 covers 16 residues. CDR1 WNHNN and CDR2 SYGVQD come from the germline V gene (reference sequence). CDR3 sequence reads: CASRERGAAAGYEQYF. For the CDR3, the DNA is TGCGCCAGCAGGGAGAGGGGAGCAGCAGCCGGTTACGAGCAGTACTTC.

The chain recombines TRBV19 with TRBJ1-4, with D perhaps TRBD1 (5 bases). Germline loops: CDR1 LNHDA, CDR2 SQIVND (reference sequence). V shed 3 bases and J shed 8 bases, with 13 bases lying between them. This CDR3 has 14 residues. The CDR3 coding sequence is TGTGCCAGTAGTATGATCCAGGGTAGGGAAAAACTGTTTTTT. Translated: CASSMIQGREKLFF.

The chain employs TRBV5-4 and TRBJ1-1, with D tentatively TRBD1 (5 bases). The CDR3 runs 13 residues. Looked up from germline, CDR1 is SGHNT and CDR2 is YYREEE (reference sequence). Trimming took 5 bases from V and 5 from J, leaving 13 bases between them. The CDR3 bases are TGTGCCAGCAGGACAGCCCCGGGGACTGAAGCTTTCTTT. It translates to CASRTAPGTEAFF.

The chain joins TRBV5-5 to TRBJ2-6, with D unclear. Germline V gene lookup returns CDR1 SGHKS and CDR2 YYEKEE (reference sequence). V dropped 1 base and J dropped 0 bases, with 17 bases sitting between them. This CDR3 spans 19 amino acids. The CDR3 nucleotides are TGTGCCAGCAGCTTGTTTCTTTGGACCGGCCCCTCTGGGGCCAACGTCCTGACTTTC. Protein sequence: CASSLFLWTGPSGANVLTF.

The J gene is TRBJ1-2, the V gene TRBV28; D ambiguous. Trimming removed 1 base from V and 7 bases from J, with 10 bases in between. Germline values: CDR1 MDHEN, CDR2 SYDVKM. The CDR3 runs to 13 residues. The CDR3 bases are TGTGCCAGCAGTTTATCAGTTACAACTGGCTACACCTTC. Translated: CASSLSVTTGYTF.

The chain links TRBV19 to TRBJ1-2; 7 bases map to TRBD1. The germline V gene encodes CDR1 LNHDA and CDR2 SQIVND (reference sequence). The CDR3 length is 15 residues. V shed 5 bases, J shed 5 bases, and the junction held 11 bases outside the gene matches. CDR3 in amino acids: CASSLLGTDVYGYTF. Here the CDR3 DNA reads TGTGCCAGTAGTCTACTCGGGACAGATGTATATGGCTACACCTTC.

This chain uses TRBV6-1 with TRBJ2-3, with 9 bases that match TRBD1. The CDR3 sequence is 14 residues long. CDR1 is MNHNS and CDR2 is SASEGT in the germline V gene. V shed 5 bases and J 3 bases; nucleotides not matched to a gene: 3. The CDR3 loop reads CASSMGQGTDTQYF. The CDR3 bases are TGTGCCAGCAGTATGGGACAGGGAACAGATACGCAGTATTTT.

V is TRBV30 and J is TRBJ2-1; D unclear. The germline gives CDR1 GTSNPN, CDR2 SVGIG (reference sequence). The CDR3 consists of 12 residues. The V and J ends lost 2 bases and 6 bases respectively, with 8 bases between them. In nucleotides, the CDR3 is TGTGCCTGGAGTAGAATCGGCAATGAGCAGTTCTTC. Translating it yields CAWSRIGNEQFF.

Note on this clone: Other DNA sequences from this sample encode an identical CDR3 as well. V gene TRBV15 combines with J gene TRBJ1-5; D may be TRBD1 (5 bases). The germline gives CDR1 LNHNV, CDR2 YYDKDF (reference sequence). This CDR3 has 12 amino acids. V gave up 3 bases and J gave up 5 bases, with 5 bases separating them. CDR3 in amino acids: CATSRGDQPQHF. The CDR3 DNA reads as TGTGCCACCAGCAGGGGGGATCAGCCCCAGCATTTT.